This TCR beta chain was identified in a study of blood T cells in healthy people across ages. Together with a sample-barcoded 5' primer, a J-beta primer mix was included in a second PCR lasting about 6 to 12 cycles. CDR3-containing paired-end reads numbering at least 2.5 million came from each sample. TCRdb redid the calling of the 5' RACE reads with MiXCR, one entry per CDR3 protein. The sample contains hundreds of thousands of distinct CDR3 sequences, roughly 50% of which appear only once. Study observations and caveats: Relative to aged donors, long-lived donors carried more naive CD4+ cells and displayed higher diversity.

V gave up 1 base and J gave up 4 bases, with 16 bases separating them. The CDR3 runs 16 residues. Per germline, CDR1 SNHLY and CDR2 FYNNEI. Roughly 10 milliliters of peripheral blood were drawn from each donor. Concerning this clonotype itself: Its cognate antigen is unknown.

Sequenced sample: blood. J is TRBJ1-2 and V is TRBV2; a possible D gene is TRBD1 (5 bases). The receptor's source is a man aged 80 or over in good health. This CDR3 reads CASSEDGGRLRYGYTF. CDR3 coding DNA: TGTGCCAGCAGTGAAGATGGGGGGAGGCTCCGCTATGGCTACACCTTC.